These 20 T cell receptor beta chains were all obtained from the same sample, sequenced in a study of blood T cell repertoires in COVID-19. The data were produced by immunoSEQ multiplex PCR, yet TCRdb's version contains in-frame clones alone and is incomplete. The repertoire holds fewer than 500,000 clones, with about 87% as singletons. The specimen was PBMCs or T cells enriched from blood (not recorded which). The receptors stem from a man aged 30-40 years who had recovered from COVID-19.

The rearrangement joins TRBV13 to TRBJ2-7; D uncertain. There are 11 residues in the CDR3. The V gene's germline CDR1 is PRHDT and CDR2 FYEKMQ (reference sequence). The V end was cut by 5 bases, the J end by 1 base, with 3 bases between. The CDR3 nucleotides are TGTGCCAGCAGCCAATCCTACGAGCAGTACTTC. It specifies CASSQSYEQYF.

This rearrangement joins TRBV29-1 to TRBJ1-4; a possible D gene is TRBD1 (5 bases). The CDR3 contains 14 residues. Per germline, CDR1 SQVTM and CDR2 ANQGSEA. The V end lost 1 base, the J end lost 1 base, and 7 bases lay between the germline ends. The CDR3 DNA follows: TGCAGCGTTGAAGTTCAGGGAACTAATGAAAAACTGTTTTTT. It is translated as CSVEVQGTNEKLFF.

V is TRBV20-1 and J is TRBJ2-1; D remains unclear. V lost 5 bases and J lost 6, with 8 bases in between. The CDR3 consists of 11 residues. Looked up from germline, CDR1 is DFQATT and CDR2 is SNEGSKA (reference sequence). The CDR3 bases are TGCAGTGCTGCCACAGCCAATGAGCAGTTCTTC. Translation: CSAATANEQFF.

The chain recombines TRBV9 with TRBJ2-4; the D is unclear. The V gene's germline CDR1 is SGDLS and CDR2 YYNGEE. The germline V and J ends were trimmed by 4 bases and 0 bases, with 14 bases remaining between them. The CDR3 consists of 16 residues. The CDR3 DNA reads as TGTGCCAGCAGCTCCGACTTGGCCCTAGCCAAAAACATTCAGTACTTC. This codes for CASSSDLALAKNIQYF.

The chain couples TRBV6-6 to TRBJ1-2; TRBD1 agrees at 9 bases. V was pared by 6 bases and J by 8 bases, with 7 bases of the junction left unmatched. The CDR3 is 13 residues long. In germline, CDR1 is MNHNY, CDR2 SVGAGI (reference sequence). The CDR3 region has the DNA TGTGCCAGCAGACCGCGACAGGGGGACGGCTACACCTTC. It encodes CASRPRQGDGYTF.

The chain couples TRBV3-1 (or the pseudogene TRBV3-2) to TRBJ1-1; D possibly corresponds to TRBD1 (6 bases). The CDR3 runs to 13 residues. The V gene's germline CDR1 is LGHDT and CDR2 YNNKEL (reference sequence). V was cut by 1 base and J by 7 bases, with 10 bases left in between. The chain's CDR3 is CASSQVQGNEAFF. CDR3 coding DNA: TGTGCCAGCAGCCAAGTACAGGGTAATGAAGCTTTCTTT.

The chain carries TRBV7-9 and TRBJ1-6; 8 positions agree with TRBD1. Per the germline V gene, CDR1 is SEHNR and CDR2 is FQNEAQ (reference sequence). The CDR3 sequence is 15 residues long. Trimming took 5 bases from V and 6 from J; bases not matched to a gene: 6. CDR3 protein: CASSKPGQVNSPLHF. The CDR3 bases are TGTGCCAGCAGCAAACCGGGACAGGTTAATTCACCCCTCCACTTT. The full variable domain, in which reference TRBV7-9 and TRBJ1-6 provide the parts outside the CDR3, is DTGVSQNPRHKITKRGQNVTFRCDPISEHNRLYWYRQTLGQGPEFLTYFQNEAQLEKSRLLSDRFSAERPKGSFSTLEIQRTEQGDSAMYLCASSKPGQVNSPLHFGNGTRLTVT.

The chain joins TRBV9 to TRBJ1-2; D unclear. Per germline, CDR1 SGDLS and CDR2 YYNGEE. This CDR3 spans 12 amino acids. V gave up 1 base and J gave up 8 bases, with 9 bases separating them. The CDR3 spells CASSVYNAGYTF. The CDR3 bases are TGTGCCAGCAGCGTATATAACGCGGGCTACACCTTC.

This clone showed up just a few times. The sample carries other DNA sequences with the same CDR3. The chain has TRBV3-1 (or the pseudogene TRBV3-2) and TRBJ2-3; 10 nucleotides agree with TRBD2. The CDR3 consists of 15 residues. Trimming took 2 bases from V and 1 from J; bases not matched to a gene: 0. Per the germline V gene, CDR1 is LGHDT and CDR2 is YNNKEL (reference sequence). The CDR3 sequence is CASSQTSGGTDTQYF. As DNA, the CDR3 is TGTGCCAGCAGCCAAACTAGCGGGGGCACAGATACGCAGTATTTT.

This clone was detected once. V and J are TRBV4-3 and TRBJ1-1; TRBD1 matches 8 bases. This CDR3 is built from 16 residues. Per germline, CDR1 LGHNA and CDR2 YSLEER. After removal of 0 bases from V and 4 bases from J, the junction contained 7 bases not matched to a gene. CDR3 DNA sequence: TGCGCCAGCAGCCAAGATCTTGGGCAGGGGGCCACTGAAGCTTTCTTT. Translated: CASSQDLGQGATEAFF.

V usage is TRBV30 and J usage is TRBJ1-1; TRBD1 matches at 7 bases. The germline V gene encodes CDR1 GTSNPN and CDR2 SVGIG (reference sequence). This CDR3 is built from 12 residues. Trimming at V came to 8 bases and at J to 3 bases, leaving 6 bases not matched to a gene. DNA for the CDR3: TGTGCCGGTACTACAGGGGACACTGAAGCTTTCTTT. Encoded protein: CAGTTGDTEAFF. Using reference TRBV30 and TRBJ1-1 for the parts outside the CDR3, the full variable domain is SQTIHQWPATLVQPVGSPLSLECTVEGTSNPNLYWYRQAAGRGLQLLFYSVGIGQISSEVPQNLSASRPQDRQFILSSKKLLLSDSGFYLCAGTTGDTEAFFGQGTRLTVV.

V usage is TRBV19 and J usage is TRBJ1-2; TRBD1 matches 7 bases. Trimming took 3 bases from V and 3 from J; bases not matched to a gene: 4. This CDR3 is built from 14 residues. Per the germline V gene, CDR1 is LNHDA and CDR2 is SQIVND (reference sequence). The DNA of the CDR3 is TGTGCCAGTAGTATCCGACAGGGATACTATGGCTACACCTTC. Its translation: CASSIRQGYYGYTF.

V is TRBV20-1 and J is TRBJ1-6; 8 nucleotides line up with TRBD1. J gave up 14 bases and V 3 bases, and 21 bases lay outside the gene matches. The CDR3 has 17 amino acids. The germline V gene has CDR1 DFQATT and CDR2 SNEGSKA (reference sequence). Written as DNA, the CDR3 is TGCAGTGCTAGTTCCCAGGGGGCGGTGAGGCAGCGAGGGTCCCTCCACTTT. It specifies CSASSQGAVRQRGSLHF.

The chain combines TRBV21-1 with TRBJ1-5; TRBD1, the table's D call, lacks a check against the DNA. TRBV21-1 is assigned pseudogene status. The length of the CDR3 is 18 residues. The CDR3 spells CASSVPFLGSFYNQPQHF. CDR3 DNA sequence: TGTGCCAGCAGCGTACCGTTTTTGGGCAGTTTTTACAATCAGCCCCAGCATTTT.

The V call is TRBV18, the J call TRBJ2-3; tentatively, D is TRBD2 (6 bases). Between the trimmed V and J ends, which lost 8 bases and 6 bases, there was a span of 12 bases. Germline CDR1 reads KGHSH; CDR2 reads LQKENI. This CDR3 spans 12 amino acids. The CDR3 sequence: CASNPGGDTQYF. CDR3 in DNA: TGTGCCAGCAACCCTGGGGGGGATACGCAGTATTTT.

The chain employs TRBV30 and TRBJ1-2; 8 bases fit TRBD1. Germline values: CDR1 GTSNPN, CDR2 SVGIG (reference sequence). Trimming at V came to 5 bases and at J to 6 bases, leaving 20 bases not matched to a gene. The length of the CDR3 is 17 residues. CDR3 nucleotides: TGTGCCTGGGACGGCCTCGGGTCTCTGGACAGGGAGGATGGCTACACCTTC. Translation: CAWDGLGSLDREDGYTF.

The chain links TRBV11-3 to TRBJ2-5; D gene ambiguous. The CDR3 length is 13 residues. Deletions cut 5 bases from V and 2 bases from J, with 9 bases between. CDR1 SGHNT and CDR2 YENEEA come from the germline V gene. The CDR3 nucleotides are TGTGCCAGCAGCCCCTCAGGACAAGAGACCCAGTACTTC. This codes for CASSPSGQETQYF.

The chain joins TRBV4-3 to TRBJ1-2; 7 nucleotides agree with TRBD1. Trimming removed 1 base from V and 5 bases from J; junction bases left unmatched: 1. The germline V gene encodes CDR1 LGHNA and CDR2 YSLEER. The CDR3 is made up of 13 amino acids. The CDR3 here is CASSQGQGYGYTF. CDR3 DNA: TGCGCCAGCAGCCAAGGACAGGGTTATGGCTACACCTTC.

The chain is built from TRBV29-1 and TRBJ2-7, with a tentative D call TRBD2 (5 bases). The germline V gene encodes CDR1 SQVTM and CDR2 ANQGSEA. CDR3 length: 12 residues. V was pared by 6 bases and J by 2 bases, with 11 bases between. The CDR3 loop is CSVAGITYEQYF. CDR3 coding DNA: TGCAGCGTAGCCGGGATTACCTACGAGCAGTACTTC.

The chain carries TRBV7-8 and TRBJ2-7, with 8 bases fitting TRBD2. V was clipped by 6 bases and J by 0 bases; unmatched bases: 7. The V gene's germline CDR1 is SGHVS and CDR2 FQNEAQ. The CDR3 length is 15 residues. The CDR3 DNA is TGTGCCAGCAGTTCTAGCGGGTTCGGCTCCTACGAGCAGTACTTC. Its protein is CASSSSGFGSYEQYF.